A selection of T cell receptor beta chains follows, all from one sample in a study of control samples from healthy donors and cancer patients. Some clones are missing from TCRdb's copy, which holds only in-frame ones; the method was immunoSEQ multiplex PCR. This table holds around 170,000 clones, about 92% found once. Input material: blood. The receptors stem from a man aged 25-45 years in good health. Each CDR3 is given with its conserved first and last residue. The order of the fields is J gene, V gene, D gene, clone size, CDR3 DNA, CDR3 protein. A D gene is named only where the DNA matches it firmly. Some rows mark clone size as missing; the rest say once, few, many or name a class of expanded clone.

j_gene: TRBJ2-5; v_gene: TRBV7-8; d_gene: NA; abundance: NA; CDR3nt: TGTGCCAGCAGCCTCGGGTTTGGGGGATTTCGCGAGACCCAGTACTTC; CDR3aa: CASSLGFGGFRETQYF
j_gene: TRBJ2-7; v_gene: TRBV2; d_gene: NA; abundance: NA; CDR3nt: TGTGCCAGCAGTGAAGGGTTCAGTACCTACGAGCAGTACTTC; CDR3aa: CASSEGFSTYEQYF
j_gene: TRBJ2-5; v_gene: TRBV7-9; d_gene: TRBD1; abundance: NA; CDR3nt: TGTGCCAGCAGGGGACAGGCTCAGGAGACCCAGTACTTC; CDR3aa: CASRGQAQETQYF
j_gene: TRBJ2-3; v_gene: TRBV19; d_gene: NA; abundance: NA; CDR3nt: TGTGCCAGTAGTCCTCCTTTAGCGGCTAGCACAGATACGCAGTATTTT; CDR3aa: CASSPPLAASTDTQYF
j_gene: TRBJ1-4; v_gene: TRBV4-1; d_gene: NA; abundance: NA; CDR3nt: TGCGCCAGCAGCCTATCGGACGGGACTAATGAAAAACTGTTTTTT; CDR3aa: CASSLSDGTNEKLFF
j_gene: TRBJ1-1; v_gene: TRBV9; d_gene: NA; abundance: NA; CDR3nt: TGTGCCAGCAGCCCCAGGACACGATTGAACACTGAAGCTTTCTTT; CDR3aa: CASSPRTRLNTEAFF
j_gene: TRBJ2-7; v_gene: TRBV6-2/TRBV6-3; d_gene: TRBD1; abundance: NA; CDR3nt: TGTGCCAGCAGTTCGGACAGGACCTCCTACGAGCAGTACTTC; CDR3aa: CASSSDRTSYEQYF
j_gene: TRBJ2-7; v_gene: TRBV5-1; d_gene: NA; abundance: NA; CDR3nt: TGCGCCAGCAGCTTGTCAGGGTACGAGCAGTACTTC; CDR3aa: CASSLSGYEQYF
j_gene: TRBJ2-4; v_gene: TRBV18; d_gene: NA; abundance: NA; CDR3nt: TGTGCCAGCTCACCACCAAGTAGACTAACTAATGACATTCAGTACTTC; CDR3aa: CASSPPSRLTNDIQYF
j_gene: TRBJ2-1; v_gene: TRBV5-1; d_gene: NA; abundance: once; CDR3nt: TGCGCCAGCAGCGGGGGCCCCGGGGAGAATGAGCAGTTCTTC; CDR3aa: CASSGGPGENEQFF
j_gene: TRBJ2-5; v_gene: TRBV7-2; d_gene: NA; abundance: NA; CDR3nt: TGTGCCAGCAGCTTATATGGGGGCATGGGGGAGACCCAGTACTTC; CDR3aa: CASSLYGGMGETQYF
j_gene: TRBJ1-1; v_gene: TRBV18; d_gene: NA; abundance: NA; CDR3nt: TGTGCCAGCTCACCCACGCCAGGCACTGAAGCTTTCTTT; CDR3aa: CASSPTPGTEAFF
j_gene: TRBJ2-1; v_gene: TRBV18; d_gene: TRBD2; abundance: NA; CDR3nt: TGTGCCAGCTCACCCGGACTAGCGGGAGGGAATGAGCAGTTCTTC; CDR3aa: CASSPGLAGGNEQFF
j_gene: TRBJ2-5; v_gene: TRBV30; d_gene: NA; abundance: once; CDR3nt: TGTGCCTGGAGTCTTAGCGCGATGCGCCAAGAGACCCAGTACTTC; CDR3aa: CAWSLSAMRQETQYF
j_gene: TRBJ2-1; v_gene: TRBV9; d_gene: NA; abundance: NA; CDR3nt: TGTGCCAGCAGCGTAGCAGGGGAACCCTACAATGAGCAGTTCTTC; CDR3aa: CASSVAGEPYNEQFF
j_gene: TRBJ1-1; v_gene: TRBV11-2; d_gene: NA; abundance: NA; CDR3nt: TGTGCCAGCAGCTTAAGTGGAAAGGGTTGGACTGAAGCTTTCTTT; CDR3aa: CASSLSGKGWTEAFF
j_gene: TRBJ2-7; v_gene: TRBV10-3; d_gene: TRBD1; abundance: once; CDR3nt: TGTGCCATCAGTGCTACAGGGGGCGAGGCCTACGAGCAGTACTTC; CDR3aa: CAISATGGEAYEQYF